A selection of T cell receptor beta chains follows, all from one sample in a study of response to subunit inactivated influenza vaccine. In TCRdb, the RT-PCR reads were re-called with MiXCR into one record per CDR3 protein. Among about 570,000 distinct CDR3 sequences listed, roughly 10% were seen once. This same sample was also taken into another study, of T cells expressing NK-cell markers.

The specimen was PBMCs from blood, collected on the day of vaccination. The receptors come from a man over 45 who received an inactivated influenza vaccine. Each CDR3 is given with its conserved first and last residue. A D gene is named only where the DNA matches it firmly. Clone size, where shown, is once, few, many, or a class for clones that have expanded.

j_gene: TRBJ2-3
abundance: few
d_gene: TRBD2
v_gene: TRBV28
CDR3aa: CAEPRIREVPTDTQYF
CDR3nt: TGTGCCGAACCCCGGATACGGGAGGTTCCCACAGATACGCAGTATTTT

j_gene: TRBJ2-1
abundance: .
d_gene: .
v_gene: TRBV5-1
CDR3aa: CASSFSSGTDYNEQFF
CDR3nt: TGCGCCAGCAGCTTTAGTTCCGGGACTGACTACAATGAGCAGTTCTTC

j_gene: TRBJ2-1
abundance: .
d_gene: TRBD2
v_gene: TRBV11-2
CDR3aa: CASSLEGLAYSYNEQFF
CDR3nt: TGTGCCAGCAGCTTAGAGGGACTAGCGTACTCCTACAATGAGCAGTTCTTC

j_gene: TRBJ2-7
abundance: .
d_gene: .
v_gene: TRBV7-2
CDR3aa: CASSQDSLGEQYF
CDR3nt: TGTGCCAGCAGCCAGGACAGCCTCGGGGAGCAGTACTTC

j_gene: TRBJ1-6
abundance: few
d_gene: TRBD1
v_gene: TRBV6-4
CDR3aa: CASSDSRQGDNSPLHF
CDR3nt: TGTGCCAGCAGTGACTCTCGGCAGGGGGATAATTCACCCCTCCACTTT

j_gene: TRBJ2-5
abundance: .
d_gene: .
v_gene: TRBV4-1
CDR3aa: CASSQAARGLQETQYF
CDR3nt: TGCGCCAGCAGCCAAGCGGCCCGGGGGTTACAAGAGACCCAGTACTTC

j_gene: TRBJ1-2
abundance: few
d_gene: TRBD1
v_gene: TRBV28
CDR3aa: CASSSSPGTAYGYTF
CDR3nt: TGTGCCAGCAGTTCCTCCCCCGGGACAGCATATGGCTACACCTTC

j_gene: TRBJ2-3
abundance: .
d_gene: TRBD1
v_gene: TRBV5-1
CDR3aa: CASSSIGWTGKDTQYF
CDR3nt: TGCGCCAGCAGCTCGATTGGTTGGACAGGTAAAGATACGCAGTATTTT

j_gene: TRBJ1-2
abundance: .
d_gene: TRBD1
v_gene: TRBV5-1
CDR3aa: CASSFQGARDYGYTF
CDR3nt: TGCGCCAGCAGCTTCCAGGGGGCGCGGGACTATGGCTACACCTTC

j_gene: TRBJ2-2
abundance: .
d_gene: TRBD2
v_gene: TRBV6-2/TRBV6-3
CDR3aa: CASSYSWPSGSIVGELFF
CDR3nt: TGTGCCAGCAGTTACTCTTGGCCTAGCGGGAGTATCGTCGGGGAGCTGTTTTTT

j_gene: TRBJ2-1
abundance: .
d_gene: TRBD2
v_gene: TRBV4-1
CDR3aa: CASSQTVTSGKPFSSYNEQFF
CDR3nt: TGCGCCAGCAGCCAGACCGTGACTAGCGGGAAACCTTTTAGCTCCTACAATGAGCAGTTCTTC

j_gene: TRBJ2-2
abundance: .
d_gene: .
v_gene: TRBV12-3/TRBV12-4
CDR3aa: CASSLSVSAGELFF
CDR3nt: TGTGCCAGCAGTCTTAGCGTCTCGGCCGGGGAGCTGTTTTTT

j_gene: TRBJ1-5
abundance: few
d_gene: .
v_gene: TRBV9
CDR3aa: CASSVAEGEPQHF
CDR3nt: TGTGCCAGCAGCGTAGCGGAGGGGGAGCCCCAGCATTTT

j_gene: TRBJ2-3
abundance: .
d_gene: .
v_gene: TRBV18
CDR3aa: CASSPPSFADTQYF
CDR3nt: TGTGCCAGCTCACCACCATCATTTGCAGATACGCAGTATTTT

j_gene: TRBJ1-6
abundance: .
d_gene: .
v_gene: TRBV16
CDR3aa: CASSQSHTLYNSPLHF
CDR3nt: TGTGCCAGCAGCCAATCTCACACCCTCTATAATTCACCCCTCCACTTT

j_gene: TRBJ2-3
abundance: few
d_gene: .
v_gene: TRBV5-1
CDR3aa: CASSEQRPTDTQYF
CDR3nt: TGCGCCAGCAGCGAGCAGCGGCCCACAGATACGCAGTATTTT

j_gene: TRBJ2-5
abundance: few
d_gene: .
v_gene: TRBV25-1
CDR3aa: CASSRSRVQETQYF
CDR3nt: TGTGCCAGCAGCAGATCCCGGGTGCAAGAGACCCAGTACTTC

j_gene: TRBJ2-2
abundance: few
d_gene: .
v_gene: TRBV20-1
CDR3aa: CSARDLEGSGELFF
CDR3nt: TGCAGTGCTAGAGATTTGGAGGGTTCCGGGGAGCTGTTTTTT

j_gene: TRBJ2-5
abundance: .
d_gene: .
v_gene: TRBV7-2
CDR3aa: CASSLVGRETQYF
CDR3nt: TGTGCCAGCAGCTTAGTTGGTAGGGAGACCCAGTACTTC

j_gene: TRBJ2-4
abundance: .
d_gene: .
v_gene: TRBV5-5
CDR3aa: CASSTEASGSSSHIQYF
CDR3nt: TGTGCCAGCAGCACCGAGGCCAGCGGGTCCAGCAGCCACATTCAGTACTTC

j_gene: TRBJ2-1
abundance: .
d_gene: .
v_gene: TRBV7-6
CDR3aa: CASSLAGEVRFF
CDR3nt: TGTGCCAGCAGCTTAGCGGGGGAAGTCAGGTTCTTC

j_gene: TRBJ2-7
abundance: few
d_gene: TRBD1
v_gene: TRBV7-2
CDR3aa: CASSRTGTATYEQYF
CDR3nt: TGTGCCAGCAGTCGCACCGGGACAGCGACCTACGAGCAGTACTTC

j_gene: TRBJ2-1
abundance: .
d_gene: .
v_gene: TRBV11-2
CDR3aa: CASSLESNRVIGNEQFF
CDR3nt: TGTGCCAGCAGCTTAGAAAGTAACAGGGTAATCGGGAATGAGCAGTTCTTC

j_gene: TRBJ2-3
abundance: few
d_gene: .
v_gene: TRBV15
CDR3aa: CATSRVRAVEADTQYF
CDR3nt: TGTGCCACCAGCAGAGTTCGGGCGGTCGAGGCAGATACGCAGTATTTT

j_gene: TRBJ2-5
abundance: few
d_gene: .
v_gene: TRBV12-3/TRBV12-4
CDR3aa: CASSFFAGRLQETQYF
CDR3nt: TGTGCCAGCAGTTTCTTTGCCGGACGGTTACAAGAGACCCAGTACTTC

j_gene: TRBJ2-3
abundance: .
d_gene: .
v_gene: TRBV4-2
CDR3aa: CASSQEVMVDTQYF
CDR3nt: TGTGCCAGCAGCCAAGAAGTAATGGTTGATACGCAGTATTTT

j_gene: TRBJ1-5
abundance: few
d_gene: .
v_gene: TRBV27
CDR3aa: CASSLTAPGTAYSNQPQHF
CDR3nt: TGTGCCAGCAGTTTAACGGCCCCCGGGACGGCCTATAGCAATCAGCCCCAGCATTTT

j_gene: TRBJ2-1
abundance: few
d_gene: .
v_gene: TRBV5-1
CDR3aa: CASSLVWSSSYNEQFF
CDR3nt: TGCGCCAGCAGCTTGGTATGGTCGAGCTCCTACAATGAGCAGTTCTTC

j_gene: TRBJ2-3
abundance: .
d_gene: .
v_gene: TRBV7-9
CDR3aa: CASSLFAGSTDTQYF
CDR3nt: TGTGCCAGCAGCTTATTTGCGGGAAGCACAGATACGCAGTATTTT

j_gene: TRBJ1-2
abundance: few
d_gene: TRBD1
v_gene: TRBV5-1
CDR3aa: CASSALTGGGYGYTF
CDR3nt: TGCGCCAGCAGCGCTCTGACAGGGGGTGGCTATGGCTACACCTTC

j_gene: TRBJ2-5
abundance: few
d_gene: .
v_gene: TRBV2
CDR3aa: CASSELTGFQETQYF
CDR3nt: TGTGCCAGCAGTGAATTAACGGGTTTCCAAGAGACCCAGTACTTC

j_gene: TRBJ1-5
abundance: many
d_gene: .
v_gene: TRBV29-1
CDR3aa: CSVVSGDGNQPQHF
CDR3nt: TGCAGCGTTGTTTCAGGGGATGGGAATCAGCCCCAGCATTTT

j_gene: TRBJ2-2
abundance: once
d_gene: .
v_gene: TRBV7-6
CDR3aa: CASSLTARGAIWELFF
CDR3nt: TGTGCCAGCAGCTTAACCGCCAGGGGAGCGATCTGGGAGCTGTTTTTT

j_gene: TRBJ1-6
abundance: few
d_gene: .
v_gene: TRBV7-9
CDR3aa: CASSWRNSPLHF
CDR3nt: TGTGCCAGCAGCTGGCGTAATTCACCCCTCCACTTT

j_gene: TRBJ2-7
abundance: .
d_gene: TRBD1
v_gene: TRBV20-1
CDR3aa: CSATAGGRNEQYF
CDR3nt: TGCAGTGCTACTGCAGGGGGTAGGAACGAGCAGTACTTC

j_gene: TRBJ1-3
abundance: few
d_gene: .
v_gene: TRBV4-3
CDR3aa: CASSQDVTGGNTIYF
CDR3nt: TGCGCCAGCAGCCAAGATGTAACAGGTGGAAACACCATATATTTT

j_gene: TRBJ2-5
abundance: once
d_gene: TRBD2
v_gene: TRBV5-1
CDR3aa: CASSPGTIGKETQYF
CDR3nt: TGCGCCAGCAGCCCCGGGACTATCGGAAAAGAGACCCAGTACTTC

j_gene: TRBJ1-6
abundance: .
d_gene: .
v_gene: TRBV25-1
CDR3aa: CASREVIAGGVSPLHF
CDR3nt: TGTGCCAGCCGCGAGGTGATAGCGGGCGGAGTTTCACCCCTCCACTTT

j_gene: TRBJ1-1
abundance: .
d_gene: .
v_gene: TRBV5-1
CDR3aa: CASNNGQPEAFF
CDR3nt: TGCGCCAGCAACAACGGACAGCCTGAAGCTTTCTTT

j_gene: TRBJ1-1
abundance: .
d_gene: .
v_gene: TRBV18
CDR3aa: CASSPTATNTEAFF
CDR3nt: TGTGCCAGCTCACCGACAGCCACGAACACTGAAGCTTTCTTT

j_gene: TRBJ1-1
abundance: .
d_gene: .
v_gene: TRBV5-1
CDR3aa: CASSLSRRNTEAYF
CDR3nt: TGCGCCAGCAGCTTGTCTCGGAGGAACACTGAAGCTTACTTT

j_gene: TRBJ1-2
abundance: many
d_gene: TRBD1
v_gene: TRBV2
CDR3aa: CASKPDREVGGYTF
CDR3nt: TGTGCCAGCAAGCCGGACAGGGAGGTCGGCGGCTACACCTTC

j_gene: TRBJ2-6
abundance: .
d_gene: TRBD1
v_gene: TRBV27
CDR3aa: CASSLLGQITGAGANVLTF
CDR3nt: TGTGCCAGCAGTTTATTGGGACAAATCACAGGGGCTGGGGCCAACGTCCTGACTTTC

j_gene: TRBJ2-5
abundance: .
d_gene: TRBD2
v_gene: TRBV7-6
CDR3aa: CASSRRAGGETQYF
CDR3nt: TGTGCCAGCAGCCGTAGAGCGGGAGGGGAGACCCAGTACTTC

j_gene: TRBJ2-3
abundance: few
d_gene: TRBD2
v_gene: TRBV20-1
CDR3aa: CSARGGWDTQYF
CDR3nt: TGCAGTGCCCGCGGGGGGTGGGATACGCAGTATTTT

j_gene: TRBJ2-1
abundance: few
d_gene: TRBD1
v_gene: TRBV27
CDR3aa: CASSPTGTGGREQFF
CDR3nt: TGTGCCAGCAGCCCGACCGGGACAGGGGGGCGTGAGCAGTTCTTC

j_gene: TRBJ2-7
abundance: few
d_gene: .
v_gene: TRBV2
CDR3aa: CASKGGRGYEQYF
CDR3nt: TGTGCCAGCAAGGGGGGGAGAGGCTACGAGCAGTACTTC

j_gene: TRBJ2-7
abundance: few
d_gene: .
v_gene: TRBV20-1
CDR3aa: CSADRAYEQYF
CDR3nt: TGCAGTGCTGACAGAGCCTACGAGCAGTACTTC

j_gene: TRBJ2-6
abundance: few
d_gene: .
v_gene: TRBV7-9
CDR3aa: CASSHQLSGANVLTF
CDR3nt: TGTGCCAGCAGCCATCAGTTGTCTGGGGCCAACGTCCTGACTTTC